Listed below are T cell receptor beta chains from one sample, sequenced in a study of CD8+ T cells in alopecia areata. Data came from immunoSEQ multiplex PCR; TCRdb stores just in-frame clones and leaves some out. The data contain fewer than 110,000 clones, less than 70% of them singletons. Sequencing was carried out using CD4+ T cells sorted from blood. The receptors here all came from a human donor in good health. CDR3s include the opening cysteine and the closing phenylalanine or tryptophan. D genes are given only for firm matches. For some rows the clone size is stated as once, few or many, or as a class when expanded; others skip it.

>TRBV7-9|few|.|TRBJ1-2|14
CASSHPQTVGGYTF
TGTGCCAGCAGCCACCCACAGACAGTTGGGGGCTACACCTTC
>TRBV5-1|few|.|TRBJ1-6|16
CASSPGTLTANSPLHF
TGCGCCAGCAGCCCAGGAACCCTGACAGCTAATTCACCCCTCCACTTT
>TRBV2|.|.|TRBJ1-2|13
CARRLRTGGSYTF
TGTGCCAGACGACTCAGGACGGGTGGAAGCTACACCTTC
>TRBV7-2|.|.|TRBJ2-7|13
CASSLLGIYEQYF
TGTGCCAGCAGCTTACTGGGGATCTACGAGCAGTACTTC
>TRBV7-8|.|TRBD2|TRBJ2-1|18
CASSLDTIGLADFNEQFF
TGTGCCAGCAGCTTAGATACGATTGGACTAGCGGATTTCAATGAGCAGTTCTTC
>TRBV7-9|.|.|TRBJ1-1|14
CASSLAGSNTEAFF
TGTGCCAGCAGCTTAGCAGGCTCGAACACTGAAGCTTTCTTT
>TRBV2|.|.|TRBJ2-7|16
CASSRLGGRGPYEQYF
TGTGCCAGCAGCCGATTAGGGGGTCGGGGGCCCTACGAGCAGTACTTC
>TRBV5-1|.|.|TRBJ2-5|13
CASSGGPQETQYF
TGCGCCAGCAGTGGGGGGCCCCAAGAGACCCAGTACTTC
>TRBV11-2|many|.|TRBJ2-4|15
CASSWGVLAKNIQYF
TGTGCCAGCAGCTGGGGAGTCTTAGCCAAAAACATTCAGTACTTC
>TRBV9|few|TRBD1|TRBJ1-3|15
CASSSTGVLGNTIYF
TGTGCCAGCAGCTCGACAGGGGTGCTGGGAAACACCATATATTTT
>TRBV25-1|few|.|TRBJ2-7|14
CASSGDGLTYEQYF
TGTGCCAGCAGTGGGGACGGATTGACCTACGAGCAGTACTTC
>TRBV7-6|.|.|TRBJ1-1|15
CASSLGGQINTEAFF
TGTGCCAGCAGCTTAGGGGGACAAATTAACACTGAAGCTTTCTTT
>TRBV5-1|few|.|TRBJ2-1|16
CASSLAAGHQNNEQFF
TGCGCCAGCAGCTTGGCCGCCGGGCACCAAAACAATGAGCAGTTCTTC
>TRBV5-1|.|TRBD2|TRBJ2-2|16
CASRSTSGPVTGELFF
TGCGCCAGCAGATCGACTAGCGGGCCCGTTACCGGGGAGCTGTTTTTT
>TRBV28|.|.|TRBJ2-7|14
CASRTDGGSYEQYF
TGTGCCAGCAGGACTGACGGGGGCTCCTACGAGCAGTACTTC
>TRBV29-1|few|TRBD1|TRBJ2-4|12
CSIAGTGGIQYF
TGCAGCATAGCCGGGACAGGGGGCATTCAGTACTTC
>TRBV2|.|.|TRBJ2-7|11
CASSVVYEQYF
TGTGCCAGCAGTGTCGTATACGAGCAGTACTTC
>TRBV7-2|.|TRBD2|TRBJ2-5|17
CASSLKPGTSGPRAQYF
TGTGCCAGCAGTCTGAAACCCGGGACTAGCGGGCCCCGGGCCCAGTACTTC
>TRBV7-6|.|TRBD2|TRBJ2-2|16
CASSASGGTNTGELFF
TGTGCCAGCAGCGCTAGCGGGGGTACGAACACCGGGGAGCTGTTTTTT
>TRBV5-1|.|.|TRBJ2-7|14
CASSLAAGTYEQYF
TGCGCCAGCAGCTTGGCGGCCGGGACCTACGAGCAGTACTTC
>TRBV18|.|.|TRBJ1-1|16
CASSPPNPTDNTEAFF
TGTGCCAGCTCACCACCAAACCCTACAGATAACACTGAAGCTTTCTTT
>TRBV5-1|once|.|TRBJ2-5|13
CASSSLYQETQYF
TGCGCCAGCAGCTCCCTGTACCAAGAGACCCAGTACTTC
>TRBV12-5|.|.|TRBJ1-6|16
CASGDTGSSYNSPLHF
TGTGCTAGTGGAGATACAGGGAGCTCCTATAATTCACCCCTCCACTTT
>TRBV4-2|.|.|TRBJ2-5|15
CASSQGGVMGETQYF
TGTGCCAGCAGCCAAGGTGGCGTAATGGGGGAGACCCAGTACTTC
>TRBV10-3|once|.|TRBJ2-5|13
CAIRGAELPTQYF
TGTGCCATCAGGGGGGCAGAACTCCCCACCCAGTACTTC
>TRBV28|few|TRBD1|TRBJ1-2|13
CAIYVTGTAGYTF
TGTGCCATCTACGTGACAGGGACTGCTGGCTACACCTTC
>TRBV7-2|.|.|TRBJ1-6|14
CASSLGNDNSPLHF
TGTGCCAGCAGCTTAGGCAATGATAATTCACCCCTCCACTTT
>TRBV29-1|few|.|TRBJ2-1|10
CSGAHNEQFF
TGCAGCGGAGCTCACAATGAGCAGTTCTTC
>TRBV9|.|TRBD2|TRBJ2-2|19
CASSVSGLAGDANTGELFF
TGTGCCAGCAGCGTATCAGGACTAGCGGGGGATGCGAACACCGGGGAGCTGTTTTTT
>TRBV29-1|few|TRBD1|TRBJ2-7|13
CSVRRDRAYEQYF
TGCAGCGTGCGCCGGGACAGAGCCTACGAGCAGTACTTC
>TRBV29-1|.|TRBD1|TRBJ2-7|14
CSVVEQGIAYEQYF
TGCAGCGTTGTTGAACAGGGGATAGCCTACGAGCAGTACTTC
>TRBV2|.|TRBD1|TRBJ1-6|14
CASRDRGRDSPLHF
TGTGCCAGCAGGGACAGGGGTCGGGATTCACCCCTCCACTTT
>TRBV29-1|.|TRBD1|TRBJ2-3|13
CSVRDRGTDTQYF
TGCAGCGTTCGGGACAGGGGCACAGATACGCAGTATTTT
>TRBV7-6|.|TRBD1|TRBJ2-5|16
CASSPSGTGGWGTQYF
TGTGCCAGCAGCCCATCCGGGACAGGGGGCTGGGGGACCCAGTACTTC
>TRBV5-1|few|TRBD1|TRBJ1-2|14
CASSFQTGTDGYTF
TGCGCCAGCAGCTTCCAGACAGGGACGGATGGCTACACCTTC
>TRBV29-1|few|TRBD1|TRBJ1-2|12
CSVGQANYGYTF
TGCAGCGTCGGACAGGCAAACTATGGCTACACCTTC
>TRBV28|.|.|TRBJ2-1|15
CASTEVGGPLGEQFF
TGTGCCAGCACCGAAGTTGGGGGGCCCCTCGGTGAGCAGTTCTTC
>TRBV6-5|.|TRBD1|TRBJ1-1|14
CASRGGRGDPEAFF
TGTGCCAGCAGAGGGGGCAGGGGAGATCCTGAAGCTTTCTTT
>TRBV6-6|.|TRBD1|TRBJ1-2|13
CASSPTGDYGYTF
TGTGCCAGCAGTCCAACAGGGGACTATGGCTACACCTTC
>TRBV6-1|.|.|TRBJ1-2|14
CASSPGTTIYGYTF
TGTGCCAGCAGCCCCGGGACAACGATCTATGGCTACACCTTC
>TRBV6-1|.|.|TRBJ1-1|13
CASSEAGRREAFF
TGTGCCAGCAGTGAAGCCGGACGTCGTGAAGCTTTCTTT
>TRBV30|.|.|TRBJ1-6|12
CAWSPSFSFLHF
TGTGCCTGGAGTCCCTCCTTTTCATTCCTCCACTTT
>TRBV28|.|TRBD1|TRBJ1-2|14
CASSWGQPPKGYTF
TGTGCCAGCAGTTGGGGACAGCCCCCTAAAGGCTACACCTTC
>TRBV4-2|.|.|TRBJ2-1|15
CASSQAGQAVGEQFF
TGTGCCAGCAGCCAAGCCGGGCAGGCAGTGGGTGAGCAGTTCTTC
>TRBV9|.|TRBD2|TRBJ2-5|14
CASSAGLAEETQYF
TGTGCCAGCAGCGCGGGACTAGCGGAAGAGACCCAGTACTTC
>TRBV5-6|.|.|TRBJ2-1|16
CASSPTKGGTYNEQFF
TGTGCCAGCAGCCCCACGAAAGGGGGAACCTACAATGAGCAGTTCTTC
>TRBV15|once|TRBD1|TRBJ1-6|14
CATSRDQGAPTLHF
TGTGCCACCAGCAGAGATCAGGGGGCTCCAACCCTCCACTTT
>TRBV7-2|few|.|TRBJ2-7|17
CASSLGTWEARTHEQYF
TGTGCCAGCAGCTTAGGAACCTGGGAGGCCAGAACCCACGAGCAGTACTTC
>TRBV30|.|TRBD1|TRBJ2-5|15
CAWSAGQGPAETQYF
TGTGCCTGGAGTGCCGGACAGGGGCCCGCCGAGACCCAGTACTTC
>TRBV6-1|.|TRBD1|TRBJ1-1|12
CASRTADREAFF
TGTGCCAGCAGGACGGCGGACAGGGAAGCTTTCTTT
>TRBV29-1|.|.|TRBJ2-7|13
CSARGEIKYEQYF
TGCAGCGCTCGCGGGGAAATCAAGTACGAGCAGTACTTC
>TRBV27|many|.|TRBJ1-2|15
CASSSLGAAGSGYTF
TGTGCCAGCAGTTCCCTGGGGGCGGCGGGGAGTGGCTACACCTTC